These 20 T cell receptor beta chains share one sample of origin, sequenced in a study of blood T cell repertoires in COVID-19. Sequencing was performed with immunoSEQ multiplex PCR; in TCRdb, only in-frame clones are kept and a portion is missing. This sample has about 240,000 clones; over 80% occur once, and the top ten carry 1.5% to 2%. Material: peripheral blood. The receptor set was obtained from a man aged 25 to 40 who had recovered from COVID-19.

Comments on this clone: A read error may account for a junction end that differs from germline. CDR3 sequence (DNA): TGTGCCAGCAGCTTAGGAGGAGGGGCCATAAACATTCAGTACTTC. This encodes CASSLGGGAINIQYF. The V gene is TRBV7-8, the J gene TRBJ2-4; possible D gene TRBD2, 6 bases. Germline V gene sequence: CDR1 SGHVS, CDR2 FQNEAQ. CDR3 size: 15 residues. Variable domain in full (rest from reference TRBV7-8 and TRBJ2-4): GAGVSQSPRYKVAKRGQDVALRCDPISGHVSLFWYQQALGQGPEFLTYFQNEAQLDKSGLPSDRFFAERPEGSVSTLKIQRTQQEDSAVYLCASSLGGGAINIQYFGAGTRLSVL.

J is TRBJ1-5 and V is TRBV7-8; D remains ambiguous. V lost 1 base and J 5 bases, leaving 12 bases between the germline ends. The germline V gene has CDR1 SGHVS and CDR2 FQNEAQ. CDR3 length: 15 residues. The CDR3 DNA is TGTGCCAGCAGCTTAGGGTCAGGATTGGATCAGCCCCAGCATTTT. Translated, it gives CASSLGSGLDQPQHF.

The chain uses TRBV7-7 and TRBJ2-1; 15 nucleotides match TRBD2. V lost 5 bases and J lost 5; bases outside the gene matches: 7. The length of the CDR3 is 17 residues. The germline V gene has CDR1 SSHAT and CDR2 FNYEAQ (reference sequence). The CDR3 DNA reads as TGTGCCAGCAGCCCGTGGGGACTAGCGGGAGGAAACAATGAGCAGTTCTTC. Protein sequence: CASSPWGLAGGNNEQFF. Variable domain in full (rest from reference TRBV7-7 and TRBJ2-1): GAGVSQSPRYKVTKRGQDVTLRCDPISSHATLYWYQQALGQGPEFLTYFNYEAQPDKSGLPSDRFSAERPEGSISTLTIQRTEQRDSAMYRCASSPWGLAGGNNEQFFGPGTRLTVL.

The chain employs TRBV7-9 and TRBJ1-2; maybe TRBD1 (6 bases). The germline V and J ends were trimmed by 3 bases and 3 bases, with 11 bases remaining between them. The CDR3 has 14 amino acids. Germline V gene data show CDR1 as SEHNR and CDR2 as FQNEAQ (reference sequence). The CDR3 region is CASSFRTEDYGYTF. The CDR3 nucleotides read TGTGCCAGCAGCTTCCGGACAGAGGACTATGGCTACACCTTC.

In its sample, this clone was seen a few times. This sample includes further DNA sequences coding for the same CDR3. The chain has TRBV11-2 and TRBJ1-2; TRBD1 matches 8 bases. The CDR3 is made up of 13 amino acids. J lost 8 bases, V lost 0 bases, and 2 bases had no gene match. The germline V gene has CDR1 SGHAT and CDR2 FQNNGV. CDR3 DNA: TGTGCCAGCAGCTTAGACAGGGGGCGAGGCTACACCTTC. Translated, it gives CASSLDRGRGYTF.

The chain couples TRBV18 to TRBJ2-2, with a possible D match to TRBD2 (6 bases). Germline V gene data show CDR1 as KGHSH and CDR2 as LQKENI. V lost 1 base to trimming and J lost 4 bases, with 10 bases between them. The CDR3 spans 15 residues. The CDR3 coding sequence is TGTGCCAGCTCACCACTGCGGGGAGGCACCGGGGAGCTGTTTTTT. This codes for CASSPLRGGTGELFF.

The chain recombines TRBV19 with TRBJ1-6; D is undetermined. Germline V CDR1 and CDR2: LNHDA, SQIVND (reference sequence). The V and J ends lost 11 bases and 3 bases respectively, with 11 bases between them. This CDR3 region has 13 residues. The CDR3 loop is CASARDYNSPLHF. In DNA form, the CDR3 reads TGTGCCTCAGCCCGGGACTATAATTCACCCCTCCACTTT.

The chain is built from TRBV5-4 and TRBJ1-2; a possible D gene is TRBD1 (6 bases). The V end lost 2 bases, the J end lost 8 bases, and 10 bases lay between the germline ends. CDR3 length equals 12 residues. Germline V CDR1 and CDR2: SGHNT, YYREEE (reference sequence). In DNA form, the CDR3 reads TGTGCCAGCAGCTTAGGGGGGGCAGGCTACACCTTC. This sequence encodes CASSLGGAGYTF.

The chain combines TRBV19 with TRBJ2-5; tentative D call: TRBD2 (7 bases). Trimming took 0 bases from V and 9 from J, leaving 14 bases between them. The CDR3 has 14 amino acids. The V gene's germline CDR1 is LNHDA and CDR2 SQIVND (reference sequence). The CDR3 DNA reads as TGTGCCAGTAGTATAGATCAAGGGGGGGAGGCCCAGTACTTC. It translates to CASSIDQGGEAQYF.

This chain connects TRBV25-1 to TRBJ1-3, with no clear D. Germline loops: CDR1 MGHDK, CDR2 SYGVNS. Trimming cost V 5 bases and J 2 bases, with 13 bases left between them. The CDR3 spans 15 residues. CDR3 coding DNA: TGTGCCAGCAGTAACGCCGGGGTAACTGGAAACACCATATATTTT. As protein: CASSNAGVTGNTIYF.

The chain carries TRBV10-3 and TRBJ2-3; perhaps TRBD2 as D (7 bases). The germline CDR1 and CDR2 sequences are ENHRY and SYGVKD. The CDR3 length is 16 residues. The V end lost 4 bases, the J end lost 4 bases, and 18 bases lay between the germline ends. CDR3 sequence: CAISGRGGGLPDTQYF. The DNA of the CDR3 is TGTGCCATCAGTGGACGGGGCGGGGGCCTGCCAGATACGCAGTATTTT.

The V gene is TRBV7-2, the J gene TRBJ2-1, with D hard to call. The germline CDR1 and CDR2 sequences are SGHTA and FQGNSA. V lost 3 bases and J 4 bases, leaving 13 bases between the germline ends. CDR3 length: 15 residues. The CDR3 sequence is CASSLRSSLYNEQFF. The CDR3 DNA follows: TGTGCCAGCAGCTTGCGCTCTTCCCTTTACAATGAGCAGTTCTTC.

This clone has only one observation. CDR3 sequence (DNA): TGTGCCAGCAGCGGACGGACAGGTACCCAGCCCCAGCATTTT. Translation gives CASSGRTGTQPQHF. The chain links TRBV2 to TRBJ1-5, with TRBD1 identical over 7 bases. The CDR3 spans 14 residues. The ends lost 6 bases at V and 7 bases at J; junction bases unmatched: 9. Germline loops: CDR1 SNHLY, CDR2 FYNNEI.

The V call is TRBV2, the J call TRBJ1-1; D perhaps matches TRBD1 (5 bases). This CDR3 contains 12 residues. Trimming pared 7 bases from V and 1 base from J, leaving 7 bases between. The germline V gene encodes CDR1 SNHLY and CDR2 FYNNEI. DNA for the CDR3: TGTGCCAGCATGGGGGGGAACACTGAAGCTTTCTTT. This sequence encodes CASMGGNTEAFF.

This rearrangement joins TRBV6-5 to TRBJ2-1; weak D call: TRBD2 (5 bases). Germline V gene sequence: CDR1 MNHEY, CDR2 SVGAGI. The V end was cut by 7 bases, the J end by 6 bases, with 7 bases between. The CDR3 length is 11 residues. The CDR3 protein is CASKSGNEQFF. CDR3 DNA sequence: TGTGCCAGCAAGAGCGGCAATGAGCAGTTCTTC.

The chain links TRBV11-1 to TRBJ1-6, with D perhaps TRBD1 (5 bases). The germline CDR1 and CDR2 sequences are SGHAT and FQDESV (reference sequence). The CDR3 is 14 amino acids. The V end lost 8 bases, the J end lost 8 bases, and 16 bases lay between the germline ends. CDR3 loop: CASRLALQDSPLHF. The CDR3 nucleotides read TGTGCCAGCCGACTGGCTTTACAGGATTCACCCCTCCACTTT. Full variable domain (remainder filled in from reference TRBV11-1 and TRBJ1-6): EAEVAQSPRYKITEKSQAVAFWCDPISGHATLYWYRQILGQGPELLVQFQDESVVDDSQLPKDRFSAERLKGVDSTLKIQPAELGDSAMYLCASRLALQDSPLHFGNGTRLTVT.

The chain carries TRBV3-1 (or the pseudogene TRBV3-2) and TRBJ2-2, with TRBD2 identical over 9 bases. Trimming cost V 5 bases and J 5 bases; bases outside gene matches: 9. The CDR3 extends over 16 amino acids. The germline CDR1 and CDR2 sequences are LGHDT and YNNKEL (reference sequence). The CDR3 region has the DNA TGTGCCAGCAGCATATTAGCGGGGGCGGGGACCGGGGAGCTGTTTTTT. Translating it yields CASSILAGAGTGELFF.

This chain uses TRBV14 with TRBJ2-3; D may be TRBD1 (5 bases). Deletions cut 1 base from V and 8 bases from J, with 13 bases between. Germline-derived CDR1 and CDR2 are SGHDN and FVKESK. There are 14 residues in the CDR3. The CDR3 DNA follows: TGTGCCAGCAGCCAAGGAATGGGGCAAGGTACGCAGTATTTT. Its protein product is CASSQGMGQGTQYF.

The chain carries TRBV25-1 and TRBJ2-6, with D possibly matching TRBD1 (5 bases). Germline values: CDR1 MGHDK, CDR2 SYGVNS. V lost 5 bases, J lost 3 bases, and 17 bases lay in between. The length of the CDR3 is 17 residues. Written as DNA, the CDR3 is TGTGCCAGCAGTACCTGGGGCTCACTCTATGGGGCCAACGTCCTGACTTTC. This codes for CASSTWGSLYGANVLTF.

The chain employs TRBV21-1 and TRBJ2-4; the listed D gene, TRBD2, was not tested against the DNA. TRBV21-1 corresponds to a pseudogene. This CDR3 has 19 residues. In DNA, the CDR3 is TGTGCCAGCAGCAAGGCCCCCTCCGGCACTAGCGGGATGAAAAACATTCAGTACTTC. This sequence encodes CASSKAPSGTSGMKNIQYF.